This TCR beta chain was sequenced for a study of beta chain features in type 1 diabetes. Findings and caveats of the study: Across all four CD4+ subsets, people with type 1 diabetes showed modestly shorter TCRB CDR3s. For cells with high TCR expression, cDNA sequencing could yield over-representation.

The length of the CDR3 is 12 residues. Trimming pared 3 bases from V and 9 bases from J, leaving 9 bases between. Germline V gives CDR1 LNHDA, CDR2 SQIVND (reference sequence). This clone appeared a few times. The antigen is undetermined. Every isolated RNA sample was fully reverse transcribed, so sequencing captured expressed TCRB transcripts. Some clones are missing from TCRdb's copy, which holds only in-frame ones; the method was immunoSEQ multiplex PCR. The sample records around 650,000 clones, roughly 12% being singletons. The sample comprised naive CD4+ T cells from blood. This chain links TRBV19 with TRBJ2-1; D gene unclear. This receptor was identified in a young man with type 1 diabetes. CDR3 protein: CASSIGVSEQFF. CDR3 nucleotides: TGTGCCAGTAGTATTGGGGTGAGTGAGCAGTTCTTC.